These 31 T cell receptor beta chains originate from one sample sequenced in a study of cytomegalovirus exposure and HLA in healthy donors (dated by TCRdb to 2015 to 2018). The method was the immunoSEQ multiplex PCR assay. For the multiplex PCR, a mixture combining 60 forward primers for TCR Vbeta segments and 13 reverse primers for TCR Jbeta segments was used. Entries here come from immuneACCESS through TCRdb and include only in-frame sequences with V and J called. Some clones fail to appear in such tables; in the studies checked, an unresolved V gene covers under half of the shortfall, and the cause of the remainder is unknown. For this sample, the table gives roughly 88,000 clones. Of the sample, 15% falls within the top ten clones. Sequenced material: PBMCs. These receptor sequences come from a man over 45 in good health and CMV-seropositive.

The chain is built from TRBV2 and TRBJ2-7; TRBD2 matches 9 bases. Germline V gene lookup returns CDR1 SNHLY and CDR2 FYNNEI. The CDR3 length is 15 residues. Trimming removed 2 bases from V and 5 bases from J; junction bases left unmatched: 7. CDR3 in amino acids: CASSETGTSIHEQYV. In nucleotides, the CDR3 is TGTGCCAGCAGTGAAACCGGGACTAGCATCCACGAGCAGTACGTC.

The chain joins TRBV12-5 to TRBJ1-1, with a tentative D call TRBD1 (5 bases). The length of the CDR3 is 16 residues. Germline lookup yields CDR1 LGHNT and CDR2 FRNRAP. Trimming shortened V by 0 bases and J by 0 bases, and 11 bases separated the two germline ends. The CDR3 coding sequence is TGTGCTAGTGGTTTGGTACAGGCCTCAATGAACACTGAAGCTTTCTTT. Protein sequence: CASGLVQASMNTEAFF.

The chain combines TRBV7-9 with TRBJ2-7; 7 bases agree with TRBD2. CDR1 and CDR2 (germline): SEHNR, FQNEAQ (reference sequence). Trimming at V came to 5 bases and at J to 2 bases, leaving 6 bases not matched to a gene. This CDR3 is 14 amino acids long. The CDR3 sequence is CASSTRAGAYEQYF. The CDR3 DNA reads as TGTGCCAGCAGCACTAGGGCGGGAGCCTACGAGCAGTACTTC.

The chain joins TRBV7-2 to TRBJ2-7; D not certain. V was clipped by 8 bases and J by 5 bases, with 10 bases between them. The CDR3 runs 11 residues. Germline assignment: CDR1 SGHTA and CDR2 FQGNSA. In nucleotides, the CDR3 is TGTGCCAGCCCCTACCTCAACGAGCAGTACTTC. This codes for CASPYLNEQYF.

V is TRBV30 and J is TRBJ2-2; no clear D. The V gene lost 0 bases and the J gene lost 6 bases, with 11 bases spanning the gap. This CDR3 is 14 amino acids long. CDR1 GTSNPN and CDR2 SVGIG come from the germline V gene (reference sequence). In DNA, the CDR3 is TGTGCCTGGAGTGTAGACTTCTCCCCCGGGGAGCTGTTTTTT. This translates into CAWSVDFSPGELFF.

The chain uses TRBV4-1 and TRBJ2-7; D may be TRBD2 (5 bases). Per germline, CDR1 MGHRA and CDR2 YSYEKL. The CDR3 runs to 15 residues. V was pared by 1 base and J by 4 bases, with 14 bases between. CDR3 region: CASSQGGVQTYEQYF. In DNA, the CDR3 is TGCGCCAGCAGCCAAGGGGGAGTACAGACTTACGAGCAGTACTTC.

This chain links TRBV7-9 with TRBJ1-1; D ambiguous. The CDR3 totals 17 residues. V was cut by 3 bases and J by 1 base, with 18 bases left in between. From germline, CDR1 is SEHNR and CDR2 FQNEAQ (reference sequence). The CDR3 spells CASSFLRGQVGNTEAFF. Written as DNA, the CDR3 is TGTGCCAGCAGCTTCCTCAGAGGCCAAGTAGGGAACACTGAAGCTTTCTTT.

On this clone itself: At one boundary the junction diverges from the germline segment, which might be a read error. The genes are TRBV5-1 and TRBJ1-1; 7 bases are shared with TRBD1. CDR3 size: 13 residues. Germline CDR1 is SGHRS and CDR2 is YFSETQ. The CDR3 region is CASSLGSGTETYF. The CDR3 DNA follows: TGCGCCAGCAGCTTGGGTTCCGGGACAGAGACTTACTTT.

V gene TRBV9 combines with J gene TRBJ2-5, with D uncertain. Germline V gene lookup returns CDR1 SGDLS and CDR2 YYNGEE. The CDR3 consists of 13 residues. Trimming removed 0 bases at V and 2 bases at J, with 5 bases between. The CDR3 DNA reads as TGTGCCAGCAGCGTAGGGAGACAAGAGACCCAGTACTTC. This encodes CASSVGRQETQYF.

The chain combines TRBV18 with TRBJ1-5; TRBD1 aligns across 12 bases. Looked up from germline, CDR1 is KGHSH and CDR2 is LQKENI. The CDR3 length is 18 residues. The ends lost 2 bases at V and 2 bases at J; junction bases unmatched: 7. The CDR3 nucleotides read TGTGCCAGCTCACCATTGGGGACAGGGGGCGACGGCAATCAGCCCCAGCATTTT. Protein: CASSPLGTGGDGNQPQHF.

V usage is TRBV28 and J usage is TRBJ2-5, with D perhaps TRBD1 (5 bases). Judging by the DNA end, TRBJ2-7 fits better; the J call may be wrong. This CDR3 region has 12 residues. CDR1 and CDR2 (germline): MDHEN, SYDVKM. Written as DNA, the CDR3 is TGTGCCAGCAGTGTGACAGTATCCGAGCAGTACTTC. Encoded protein: CASSVTVSEQYF.

This chain joins TRBV11-3 and TRBJ2-1; 14 bases align to TRBD2. The CDR3 has 15 residues. Germline V CDR1 and CDR2: SGHNT, YENEEA. V shed 1 base, J shed 12 bases, and the junction held 5 bases outside the gene matches. CDR3 sequence (DNA): TGTGCCAGCAGCTTAGCCGGGACTAGCGGGAGTTTGCAGTTCTTC. Its protein is CASSLAGTSGSLQFF.

The rearrangement links TRBV5-4 to TRBJ2-3; the D is unclear. This CDR3 has 13 amino acids. Germline CDR1 SGHNT, CDR2 YYREEE (reference sequence). Trimming removed 2 bases at V and 6 bases at J, with 10 bases between. The CDR3 coding sequence is TGTGCCAGCAGCTTTCAGGTGCAGGATACGCAGTATTTT. Residues: CASSFQVQDTQYF.

The chain combines TRBV5-1 with TRBJ1-2; D uncertain. Looked up from germline, CDR1 is SGHRS and CDR2 is YFSETQ. Trimming pared 0 bases from V and 1 base from J, leaving 7 bases between. The CDR3 totals 14 residues. The DNA of the CDR3 is TGCGCCAGCAGCTTGGAACCCGGTAACTATGGCTACACCTTC. This codes for CASSLEPGNYGYTF.

The chain uses TRBV7-3 and TRBJ2-4; tentatively, D is TRBD2 (5 bases). CDR3 size: 13 residues. Germline V gene lookup returns CDR1 SGHTA and CDR2 FQGTGA. The V end lost 5 bases, the J end lost 8 bases, and 13 bases lay between the germline ends. In DNA, the CDR3 is TGTGCCAGCAGCGTCCAAGACGGGGACATTCAGTACTTC. Translated, it gives CASSVQDGDIQYF.

The chain is built from TRBV6-5 and TRBJ2-5; 7 bases fit TRBD1. CDR1 MNHEY and CDR2 SVGAGI come from the germline V gene. The CDR3 is made up of 16 amino acids. V lost 4 bases and J lost 5; bases outside the gene matches: 13. The DNA of the CDR3 is TGTGCCAGCAGTTTACCGAGTAGCAGGGGGTTTGAGACCCAGTACTTC. It yields the protein CASSLPSSRGFETQYF.

V usage is TRBV4-2 and J usage is TRBJ2-5; TRBD2 matches 9 bases. CDR3 length: 20 amino acids. CDR1 and CDR2 (germline): LGHNA, YNFKEQ. V gave up 4 bases and J gave up 2 bases; unmatched junction bases: 20. This CDR3 reads CASSPLPRWREGLWQETQYF. The CDR3 nucleotides are TGTGCCAGCAGCCCCCTACCTAGGTGGCGGGAGGGCCTCTGGCAAGAGACCCAGTACTTC.

The chain has TRBV11-3 and TRBJ2-7; weak D call: TRBD2 (5 bases). CDR3 length equals 12 residues. The ends were cut back, 5 bases at V and 6 bases at J, with 11 bases in the middle. Germline CDR1 reads SGHNT; CDR2 reads YENEEA. CDR3 amino acids: CASSASGIEQYF. CDR3 sequence (DNA): TGTGCCAGCAGCGCCTCCGGGATCGAGCAGTACTTC.

CDR3 residues: CASSLWTPNTGELFF. The CDR3 DNA reads TGTGCCAGCAGTTTATGGACACCGAACACCGGGGAGCTGTTTTTT. This chain links TRBV27 with TRBJ2-2, with D maybe TRBD1 (5 bases). CDR3 length: 15 residues. Germline V lookup: CDR1 MNHEY, CDR2 SMNVEV (reference sequence). V dropped 1 base and J dropped 0 bases, with 6 bases sitting between them.

This rearrangement joins TRBV4-1 to TRBJ2-6, with no clear D. Germline V lookup: CDR1 MGHRA, CDR2 YSYEKL. Trimming took 4 bases from V and 1 from J, leaving 8 bases between them. The CDR3 totals 15 residues. The CDR3 nucleotides read TGCGCCAGCAGCCCCCAAATGTCTGGGGCCAACGTCCTGACTTTC. Translation gives CASSPQMSGANVLTF.

For the CDR3, the DNA is TGTGCCAGCTCACCAGCGGTACAGGTACCTCCTGAAGCTTTCTTT. Amino acid sequence: CASSPAVQVPPEAFF. This sequence joins TRBV18 and TRBJ1-1, with a tentative D call TRBD1 (5 bases). The V and J ends lost 2 bases and 6 bases respectively, with 16 bases between them. CDR1 is KGHSH, CDR2 LQKENI, per germline. This CDR3 is 15 amino acids long.

The chain recombines TRBV15 with TRBJ2-3; 8 nucleotides align to TRBD2. CDR3 size: 14 residues. Germline values: CDR1 LNHNV, CDR2 YYDKDF (reference sequence). V was clipped by 5 bases and J by 7 bases; unmatched bases: 8. The CDR3 nucleotides read TGTGCCACCAGCCCGGGGGGGCTACTCAATACGCAGTATTTT. It codes for CATSPGGLLNTQYF.

The chain links TRBV28 to TRBJ2-7; D possibly corresponds to TRBD2 (5 bases). This CDR3 is 14 amino acids long. Germline V gene lookup returns CDR1 MDHEN and CDR2 SYDVKM. V was trimmed by 6 bases and J by 1 base, leaving 13 bases between them. The CDR3 is CASSVMTGSYEQYV. CDR3 sequence (DNA): TGTGCCAGCAGCGTTATGACGGGGTCCTACGAGCAGTACGTC.

The chain joins TRBV30 to TRBJ2-2; 9 nucleotides match TRBD2. The CDR3 is 18 residues long. CDR1 is GTSNPN, CDR2 SVGIG, per germline (reference sequence). The V and J ends lost 3 bases and 2 bases, in that order; junction bases with no gene match: 13. CDR3 amino acids: CAWRKGGLAGSNTGELFF. CDR3 DNA sequence: TGTGCCTGGAGGAAGGGAGGCCTAGCGGGGTCTAACACCGGGGAGCTGTTTTTT.

The chain carries TRBV14 and TRBJ2-1; D unclear. This CDR3 spans 16 amino acids. Germline values: CDR1 SGHDN, CDR2 FVKESK. V lost 6 bases, J lost 6 bases, and 21 bases lay in between. The DNA of the CDR3 is TGTGCCAGCAGTCCCCCCGGGTCGGAATGGGTCAATGAGCAGTTCTTC. Its protein product is CASSPPGSEWVNEQFF.

This chain uses TRBV6-6 with TRBJ1-1; a weak D match, TRBD1 (5 bases). This CDR3 has 16 amino acids. V was trimmed by 1 base and J by 0 bases, leaving 12 bases between them. In germline, CDR1 is MNHNY, CDR2 SVGAGI (reference sequence). CDR3 in amino acids: CASSYWDLEMNTEAFF. The CDR3 DNA is TGTGCCAGCAGTTACTGGGACTTGGAGATGAACACTGAAGCTTTCTTT.

V is TRBV6-1 and J is TRBJ2-3, with D maybe TRBD2 (5 bases). Germline CDR1 and CDR2: MNHNS and SASEGT. Trimming removed 2 bases from V and 4 bases from J, with 22 bases in between. This CDR3 region has 18 residues. CDR3 sequence: CASSEHFDYPSWSDTQYF. DNA for the CDR3: TGTGCCAGCAGTGAACACTTCGACTATCCCAGTTGGTCAGATACGCAGTATTTT.

CDR3 sequence (DNA): TGTGCCAGCAGCGGGACAGGGGCCAGCAATCAGCCCCAGCATTTT. Protein product: CASSGTGASNQPQHF. The genes are TRBV2 and TRBJ1-5, with 10 nucleotides matching TRBD1. Trimming at V came to 6 bases and at J to 1 base, leaving 3 bases not matched to a gene. CDR1 is SNHLY and CDR2 is FYNNEI in the germline V gene. This CDR3 spans 15 amino acids. Full variable domain (remainder filled in from reference TRBV2 and TRBJ1-5): EPEVTQTPSHQVTQMGQEVILRCVPISNHLYFYWYRQILGQKVEFLVSFYNNEISEKSEIFDDQFSVERPDGSNFTLKIRSTKLEDSAMYFCASSGTGASNQPQHFGDGTRLSIL.

The chain is built from TRBV7-9 and TRBJ2-7; D is uncertain. The germline gives CDR1 SEHNR, CDR2 FQNEAQ (reference sequence). V lost 0 bases, J lost 0 bases, and 21 bases lay in between. The CDR3 is 19 amino acids. The CDR3 sequence is CASSLANSPLSRSSYEQYF. In DNA, the CDR3 is TGTGCCAGCAGCTTAGCGAACTCCCCTCTCAGCCGGAGCTCCTACGAGCAGTACTTC.

On this clone: The junction differs from germline at one of its ends, possibly a read error. The V call is TRBV4-1, the J call TRBJ1-2, with TRBD1 matching over 10 bases. Germline assignment: CDR1 MGHRA and CDR2 YSYEKL. The CDR3 is 15 residues long. CDR3 sequence (DNA): TGCGCCAGCGGCCAAGACAGGGGGCCTAACTATGGCTACACCTTC. Translated: CASGQDRGPNYGYTF.

The V gene is TRBV4-3, the J gene TRBJ2-7, with 8 bases aligning to TRBD1. This CDR3 is 14 amino acids long. Looked up from germline, CDR1 is LGHNA and CDR2 is YSLEER. Germline trimming cut 4 bases from V and 4 bases from J; bases unmatched to any gene: 6. The DNA of the CDR3 is TGCGCCAGCAGCCCTAAGACAGGGGAGTACGAGCAGTACTTC. Translating it yields CASSPKTGEYEQYF.